Presented here are 27 T cell receptor beta chains from one specimen sequenced in a study of PD-1 blockade in classical Hodgkin lymphoma. Generated by immunoSEQ multiplex PCR, the TCRdb table keeps only in-frame clones and is missing some. The data hold 35,000 or so clones, with 76% observed a single time. Every patient had relapsed following autologous stem cell transplantation, and cohorts differed in brentuximab vedotin exposure. The sequencing used peripheral blood mononuclear cells (PBMCs), collected before the second cycle of nivolumab. The receptors come from a human donor with classical Hodgkin lymphoma.

This sequence joins TRBV9 and TRBJ2-3, with no clear D. Trimming pared 0 bases from V and 6 bases from J, leaving 8 bases between. The CDR3 is 13 amino acids. CDR1 and CDR2 (germline): SGDLS, YYNGEE. CDR3 loop: CASSVEAPDTQYF. CDR3 nucleotides: TGTGCCAGCAGCGTAGAGGCTCCCGATACGCAGTATTTT.

The chain joins TRBV6-1 to TRBJ1-5; D unclear. V dropped 7 bases and J dropped 0 bases, with 10 bases sitting between them. From germline, CDR1 is MNHNS and CDR2 SASEGT. The CDR3 covers 14 residues. CDR3 DNA: TGTGCCAGCACCCCGACTGTTAGCAATCAGCCCCAGCATTTT. It codes for CASTPTVSNQPQHF.

In this sample, this clone turned up many times. This chain uses TRBV5-6 with TRBJ1-2, with D tentatively TRBD1 (6 bases). Germline CDR1 SGHDT, CDR2 YYEEEE. V shed 2 bases and J shed 2 bases, with 10 bases lying between them. The CDR3 contains 14 residues. The CDR3 loop is CASSFGQGNYGYTF. The CDR3 nucleotides read TGTGCCAGCAGCTTCGGGCAGGGGAACTATGGCTACACCTTC.

This rearrangement joins TRBV15 to TRBJ1-6, with 7 bases aligning to TRBD1. The CDR3 is made up of 16 amino acids. V lost 2 bases to trimming and J lost 4 bases; unmatched junction nucleotides: 5. Germline CDR1 and CDR2: LNHNV and YYDKDF (reference sequence). CDR3 in DNA: TGTGCCACCAGCAGATTTCCGGGACAGTATAATTCACCCCTCCACTTT. Its translation: CATSRFPGQYNSPLHF.

The V call is TRBV5-3, the J call TRBJ2-7; D not resolved. TRBV5-3 is marked as an open reading frame, function uncertain. There are 19 residues in the CDR3. V lost 4 bases and J lost 2, with 28 bases in between. The CDR3 is CARSPEGPSGRHLTYEQYF. DNA of the CDR3: TGTGCCAGAAGCCCGGAAGGACCCTCGGGCAGGCATTTAACCTACGAGCAGTACTTC.

DNA for the CDR3: TGTGCCAGCAGCCAAGATATGCGGGGGGGCCTCGAACATGAGCAGTTCTTC. Amino acids: CASSQDMRGGLEHEQFF. The chain links TRBV14 to TRBJ2-1; TRBD2 matches at 9 bases. The length of the CDR3 is 17 residues. The ends lost 0 bases at V and 8 bases at J; junction bases unmatched: 11. The V gene's germline CDR1 is SGHDN and CDR2 FVKESK.

This clone appeared once. The gene calls are TRBV30 and TRBJ1-5; D gene uncertain. Germline CDR1 and CDR2: GTSNPN and SVGIG (reference sequence). Trimming cost V 2 bases and J 1 base, with 9 bases left between them. The CDR3 covers 14 residues. In DNA, the CDR3 is TGTGCCTGGAGTCGGGGTCGGAGCAATCAGCCCCAGCATTTT. Encoded protein: CAWSRGRSNQPQHF.

The V gene is TRBV18, the J gene TRBJ2-7; D remains ambiguous. Trimming stripped 5 bases from V and 2 bases from J, with 4 bases between. Germline V gene sequence: CDR1 KGHSH, CDR2 LQKENI. The CDR3 runs 11 residues. In DNA form, the CDR3 reads TGTGCCAGCTCATCTCCCTACGAGCAGTACTTC. It codes for CASSSPYEQYF.

This sequence joins TRBV5-4 and TRBJ2-1; the D gene could be TRBD1 or TRBD2 (5 bases each). V was shortened by 4 bases and J by 5 bases, with 10 bases between the two germline ends. Germline loops: CDR1 SGHNT, CDR2 YYREEE (reference sequence). The CDR3 totals 13 residues. Here the CDR3 reads CASSLGRNNEQFF. CDR3 coding DNA: TGTGCCAGCAGCCTGGGACGAAACAATGAGCAGTTCTTC.

CDR3 sequence: CAISVPTSDTQYF. CDR3 nucleotides: TGTGCCATCAGTGTCCCAACATCAGATACGCAGTATTTT. The chain recombines TRBV10-3 with TRBJ2-3, with D uncertain. The CDR3 is made up of 13 amino acids. The germline V and J ends were trimmed by 4 bases and 4 bases, with 9 bases remaining between them. In germline, CDR1 is ENHRY, CDR2 SYGVKD.

This clone showed up just once. This chain links TRBV9 with TRBJ2-1; 8 nucleotides align to TRBD2. The CDR3 runs to 15 residues. V shed 0 bases, J shed 7 bases, and the junction held 6 bases outside the gene matches. CDR1 SGDLS and CDR2 YYNGEE come from the germline V gene. The CDR3 sequence is CASSVEGGGLNEQFF. The CDR3 nucleotides read TGTGCCAGCAGCGTAGAGGGCGGGGGGTTAAATGAGCAGTTCTTC.

This rearrangement joins TRBV2 to TRBJ1-2, with D tentatively TRBD1 (5 bases). Germline V lookup: CDR1 SNHLY, CDR2 FYNNEI. The CDR3 is 13 amino acids. V gave up 10 bases and J gave up 1 base, with 13 bases separating them. CDR3 sequence (DNA): TGTGCCAACCGACCTGGGGGTAACTATGGCTACACCTTC. It yields the protein CANRPGGNYGYTF.

This clone was counted many times. The V gene is TRBV4-1, the J gene TRBJ2-7; 9 nucleotides agree with TRBD2. The J segment lost 5 bases and the V segment lost 5 bases, leaving 10 bases of the junction unmatched. Germline V gene data show CDR1 as MGHRA and CDR2 as YSYEKL. The CDR3 has 15 amino acids. The CDR3 sequence is CASSTGWRGGDEQYF. The CDR3 DNA is TGCGCCAGCAGCACTGGATGGCGGGGGGGCGACGAGCAGTACTTC.

The chain joins TRBV4-3 to TRBJ1-2; TRBD1 aligns across 9 bases. Germline loops: CDR1 LGHNA, CDR2 YSLEER. This CDR3 region has 16 residues. The trim removed 2 bases at V and 4 bases at J, leaving 8 bases unmatched. The CDR3 sequence is CASSQSTGTGRYGYTF. The DNA of the CDR3 is TGCGCCAGCAGCCAATCAACCGGGACAGGGCGCTATGGCTACACCTTC.

The gene calls are TRBV4-2 and TRBJ2-5, with a tentative D call TRBD2 (5 bases). The V end lost 0 bases, the J end lost 5 bases, and 10 bases lay between the germline ends. The V gene's germline CDR1 is LGHNA and CDR2 YNFKEQ. The CDR3 covers 14 residues. The CDR3 protein is CASSQDGEIETQYF. The CDR3 nucleotides are TGTGCCAGCAGCCAAGATGGGGAGATCGAGACCCAGTACTTC.

V and J are TRBV6-5 and TRBJ1-6; 10 nucleotides match TRBD1. Trimming cost V 4 bases and J 12 bases; bases outside gene matches: 9. CDR1 and CDR2 (germline): MNHEY, SVGAGI. The CDR3 totals 15 residues. CDR3 sequence: CASSSEGQGGRPLHF. In DNA, the CDR3 is TGTGCCAGCAGTTCCGAAGGACAGGGGGGTAGACCCCTCCACTTT.

The gene calls are TRBV2 and TRBJ1-6; no firm D call. V was cut by 0 bases and J by 0 bases, with 15 bases left in between. The CDR3 has 19 amino acids. Germline loops: CDR1 SNHLY, CDR2 FYNNEI. The CDR3 nucleotides are TGTGCCAGCAGTGAAGCTTCCACGGGTGTATCCTCCTATAATTCACCCCTCCACTTT. This gives the protein CASSEASTGVSSYNSPLHF.

The chain uses TRBV4-3 and TRBJ1-4, with TRBD1 matching 7 bases. The CDR3 contains 17 residues. CDR1 is LGHNA, CDR2 YSLEER, per germline. Unmatched junction bases numbered 12, after V lost 0 bases and J lost 8 bases. CDR3 sequence reads: CASSQDYFRGQGEKLFF. CDR3 bases: TGCGCCAGCAGCCAAGATTATTTTAGGGGGCAGGGGGAAAAACTGTTTTTT.

This sequence joins TRBV11-2 and TRBJ2-1; tentatively, D is TRBD1 (5 bases). The CDR3 runs 15 residues. Germline V CDR1 and CDR2: SGHAT, FQNNGV. Trimming cost V 9 bases and J 6 bases, with 21 bases left between them. The CDR3 DNA follows: TGTGCCAGTAGCCCGGAAGCAGGGTTTTCCAATGAGCAGTTCTTC. As protein: CASSPEAGFSNEQFF.

The chain recombines TRBV7-2 with TRBJ1-4, with TRBD1 matching 9 bases. Trimming removed 4 bases from V and 7 bases from J; junction bases left unmatched: 4. This CDR3 has 14 amino acids. The germline V gene encodes CDR1 SGHTA and CDR2 FQGNSA. The DNA of the CDR3 is TGTGCCAGCAGCTCAACAGGGGGCGGTGAAAAACTGTTTTTT. Translating gives CASSSTGGGEKLFF.

CDR3 coding DNA: TGTGCCTGGAGTGTAAGCAGGGACTACCACTCTGGGGCCAACGTCCTGACTTTC. This translates into CAWSVSRDYHSGANVLTF. The chain has TRBV30 and TRBJ2-6; TRBD2 aligns across 7 bases. The J segment lost 0 bases and the V segment lost 0 bases, leaving 8 bases of the junction unmatched. CDR3 length: 18 amino acids. CDR1 is GTSNPN, CDR2 SVGIG, per germline (reference sequence).

V usage is TRBV16 and J usage is TRBJ2-2; D is perhaps TRBD2 (6 bases). The CDR3 is 17 amino acids. Germline V gene data show CDR1 as KGHSY and CDR2 as FQNENV. V was cut by 2 bases and J by 4 bases, with 17 bases left in between. Here the CDR3 DNA reads TGTGCCAGCAGCCAAGGGTGGGACTCCTTTTTCACCGGGGAGCTGTTTTTT. Translated, it gives CASSQGWDSFFTGELFF.

By proportion, this clone is medium-sized. The rearrangement uses TRBV27 and TRBJ2-1; tentative D call: TRBD1 (5 bases). Trimming removed 6 bases from V and 1 base from J, with 10 bases in between. The CDR3 is made up of 14 amino acids. Germline V gene data show CDR1 as MNHEY and CDR2 as SMNVEV (reference sequence). The CDR3 DNA follows: TGTGCCAGCAGCCCGACAGTATCCTACAATGAGCAGTTCTTC. It is translated as CASSPTVSYNEQFF.

The rearrangement uses TRBV7-6 and TRBJ2-5; D is undetermined. Germline CDR1 and CDR2: SGHVS and FNYEAQ. V lost 0 bases and J lost 3, with 8 bases in between. The CDR3 extends over 14 amino acids. CDR3 sequence: CASSLAQKEETQYF. Here the CDR3 DNA reads TGTGCCAGCAGCTTAGCACAGAAAGAAGAGACCCAGTACTTC.

This clone was found a few times. The genes are TRBV9 and TRBJ2-7; D not resolved. Between the trimmed V and J ends, which lost 4 bases and 0 bases, there was a span of 14 bases. Germline lookup yields CDR1 SGDLS and CDR2 YYNGEE. The CDR3 totals 15 residues. The CDR3 DNA reads as TGTGCCAGCAGCCCTTGGTCAGAGGCCTCCTACGAGCAGTACTTC. This sequence encodes CASSPWSEASYEQYF.

The V and J genes are TRBV6-1 and TRBJ1-4, with D tentatively TRBD1 (6 bases). The CDR3 totals 13 residues. Germline V gene sequence: CDR1 MNHNS, CDR2 SASEGT. Deletions cut 3 bases from V and 7 bases from J, with 9 bases between. The CDR3 is CASSDGQREKLFF. The CDR3, as DNA: TGTGCCAGCAGTGATGGACAGCGTGAAAAACTGTTTTTT.

V and J are TRBV6-6 and TRBJ2-3; D possibly corresponds to TRBD1 (5 bases). The germline gives CDR1 MNHNY, CDR2 SVGAGI (reference sequence). Between the trimmed V and J ends, which lost 8 bases and 4 bases, there was a span of 16 bases. This CDR3 has 14 amino acids. The DNA of the CDR3 is TGTGCCAGCCGCTCCAGTGGGGCCTCAGATACGCAGTATTTT. Its protein product is CASRSSGASDTQYF.